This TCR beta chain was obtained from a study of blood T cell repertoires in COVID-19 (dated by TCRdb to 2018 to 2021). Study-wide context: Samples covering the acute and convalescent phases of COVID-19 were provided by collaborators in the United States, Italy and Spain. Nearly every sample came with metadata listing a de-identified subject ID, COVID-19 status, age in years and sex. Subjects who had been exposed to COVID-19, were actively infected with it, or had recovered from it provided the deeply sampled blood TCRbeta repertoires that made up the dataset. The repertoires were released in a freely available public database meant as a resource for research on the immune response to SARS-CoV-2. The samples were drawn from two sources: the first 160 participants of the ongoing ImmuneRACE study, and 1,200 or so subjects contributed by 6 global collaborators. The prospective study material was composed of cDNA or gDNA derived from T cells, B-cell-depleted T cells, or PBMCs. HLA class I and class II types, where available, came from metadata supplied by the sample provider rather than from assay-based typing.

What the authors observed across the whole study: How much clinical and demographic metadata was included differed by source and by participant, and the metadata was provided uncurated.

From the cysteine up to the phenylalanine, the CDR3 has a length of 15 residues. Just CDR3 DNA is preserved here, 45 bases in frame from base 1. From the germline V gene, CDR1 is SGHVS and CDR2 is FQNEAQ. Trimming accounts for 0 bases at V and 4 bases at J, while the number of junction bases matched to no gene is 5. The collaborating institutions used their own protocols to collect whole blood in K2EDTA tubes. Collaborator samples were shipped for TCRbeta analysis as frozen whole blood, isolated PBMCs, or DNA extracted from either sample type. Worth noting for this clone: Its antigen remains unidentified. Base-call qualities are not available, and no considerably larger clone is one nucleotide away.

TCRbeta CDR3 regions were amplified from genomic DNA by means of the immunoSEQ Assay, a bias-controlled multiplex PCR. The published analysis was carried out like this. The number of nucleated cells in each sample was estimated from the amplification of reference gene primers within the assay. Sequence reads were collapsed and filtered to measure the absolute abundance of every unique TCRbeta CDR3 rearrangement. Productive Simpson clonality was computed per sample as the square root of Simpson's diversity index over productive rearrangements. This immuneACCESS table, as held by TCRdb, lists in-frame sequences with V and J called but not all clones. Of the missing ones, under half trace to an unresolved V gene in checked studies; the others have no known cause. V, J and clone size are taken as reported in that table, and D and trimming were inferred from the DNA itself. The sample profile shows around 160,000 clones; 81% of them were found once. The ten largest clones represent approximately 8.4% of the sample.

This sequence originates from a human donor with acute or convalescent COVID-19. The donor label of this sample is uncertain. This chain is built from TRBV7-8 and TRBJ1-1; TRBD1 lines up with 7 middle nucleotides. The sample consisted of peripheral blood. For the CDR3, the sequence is CASSLAGTVGTEAFF. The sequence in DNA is TGTGCCAGCAGCTTAGCAGGGACAGTGGGCACTGAAGCTTTCTTT. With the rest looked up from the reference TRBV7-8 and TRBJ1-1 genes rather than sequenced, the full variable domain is GAGVSQSPRYKVAKRGQDVALRCDPISGHVSLFWYQQALGQGPEFLTYFQNEAQLDKSGLPSDRFFAERPEGSVSTLKIQRTQQEDSAVYLCASSLAGTVGTEAFFGQGTRLTVV.